Below, 26 T cell receptor beta chains from the same sample are listed, as sequenced in a study of shared clonotypes between healthy human individuals. Profiled with immunoSEQ multiplex PCR; TCRdb holds only in-frame clones, not every one. The data hold about 99,000 clones, with roughly half observed a single time. The sequencing input was PBMCs. These TCRs come from a woman in her 40s in good health. Some clones in this sample may be carry-over from other donors' samples.

The CDR3 nucleotides read TGTGCCAACAATGAGCAGTTCTTC. It translates to CANNEQFF. The chain has TRBV27 and TRBJ2-1, with D uncertain. The CDR3 has 8 residues. Germline V gene data show CDR1 as MNHEY and CDR2 as SMNVEV (reference sequence). Trimming removed 10 bases from V and 5 bases from J, with 0 bases in between.

The table lists this clone with many counts. The gene calls are TRBV29-1 and TRBJ1-1; D gene unclear. The CDR3 consists of 12 residues. Germline V gene lookup returns CDR1 SQVTM and CDR2 ANQGSEA. V was cut by 7 bases and J by 0 bases, with 9 bases left in between. As DNA, the CDR3 is TGCAGCGCCTTTGACGTGAACACTGAAGCTTTCTTT. It translates to CSAFDVNTEAFF.

The chain joins TRBV5-1 to TRBJ2-1; TRBD2 matches at 14 bases. Germline-derived CDR1 and CDR2 are SGHRS and YFSETQ. The ends lost 7 bases at V and 8 bases at J; junction bases unmatched: 8. There are 15 residues in the CDR3. The chain's CDR3 is CASLGTSGSIYEQFF. Here the CDR3 DNA reads TGCGCCAGCTTGGGGACTAGCGGGAGTATATATGAGCAGTTCTTC.

In this sample, this clone turned up once. The chain has TRBV2 and TRBJ1-5; D ambiguous. This CDR3 is built from 13 residues. The germline gives CDR1 SNHLY, CDR2 FYNNEI. Trimming cost V 3 bases and J 5 bases, with 8 bases left between them. CDR3: CASSEHTHQPQHF. CDR3 sequence (DNA): TGTGCCAGCAGTGAGCACACTCATCAGCCCCAGCATTTT.

The V call is TRBV29-1, the J call TRBJ2-5; no clear D. The J call is doubtful: the DNA matches TRBJ2-7 better. CDR3 length: 10 amino acids. Germline CDR1 SQVTM, CDR2 ANQGSEA. The CDR3 region is CSVGDYEQYF. The CDR3 coding sequence is TGCAGCGTTGGAGACTACGAGCAGTACTTC.

A few counts support this clone. The V and J genes are TRBV11-2 and TRBJ2-7; 7 bases line up with TRBD2. V dropped 5 bases and J dropped 6; count of bases not matched to a gene: 7. CDR1 and CDR2 from the germline V gene are SGHAT and FQNNGV. The CDR3 contains 13 residues. The CDR3 DNA sequence: TGTGCCAGCAGCAAGGGAGGGCCTGGCGAGCAGTACTTC. Its protein product is CASSKGGPGEQYF.

Comment on this clone: A single base separates this from a much larger clone, so it may be a read error. The V and J genes are TRBV29-1 and TRBJ1-5; 10 bases are shared with TRBD1. This CDR3 contains 13 residues. CDR1 is SQVTM and CDR2 is ANQGSEA in the germline V gene. This CDR3 reads CSGGQGKDQPQRF. In DNA form, the CDR3 reads TGCAGCGGGGGACAGGGGAAGGATCAGCCCCAGCGTTTT.

A note on this clone: One end of the junction varies from germline; a read error may be responsible. The chain has TRBV29-1 and TRBJ1-1, with D maybe TRBD1 (6 bases). The CDR3 consists of 14 residues. CDR1 is SQVTM, CDR2 ANQGSEA, per germline. The CDR3 DNA reads TGCAGCGTTGAATTTGGAGAGGGGGGGACTGAAGCTCTCTTT. This gives the protein CSVEFGEGGTEALF. Full variable domain (remainder filled in from reference TRBV29-1 and TRBJ1-1): SAVISQKPSRDICQRGTSLTIQCQVDSQVTMMFWYRQQPGQSLTLIATANQGSEATYESGFVIDKFPISRPNLTFSTLTVSNMSPEDSSIYLCSVEFGEGGTEALFGQGTRLTVV.

This clone appeared a few times. The rearrangement joins TRBV30 to TRBJ2-5; a weak D match, TRBD2 (5 bases). Per the germline V gene, CDR1 is GTSNPN and CDR2 is SVGIG (reference sequence). The V end lost 2 bases, the J end lost 1 base, and 8 bases lay between the germline ends. This CDR3 is 13 amino acids long. CDR3 DNA sequence: TGTGCCTGGAGTCACCGGGGCCAAGAGACCCAGTACTTC. Translating gives CAWSHRGQETQYF. The complete variable domain, with remaining parts taken from reference TRBV30 and TRBJ2-5, reads SQTIHQWPATLVQPVGSPLSLECTVEGTSNPNLYWYRQAAGRGLQLLFYSVGIGQISSEVPQNLSASRPQDRQFILSSKKLLLSDSGFYLCAWSHRGQETQYFGPGTRLLVL.

At least ten counts were recorded for this clone. V usage is TRBV28 and J usage is TRBJ1-1; D possibly corresponds to TRBD1 (6 bases). CDR1 and CDR2 from the germline V gene are MDHEN and SYDVKM. The CDR3 loop spans 12 amino acids. Trimming took 9 bases from V and 5 from J, leaving 13 bases between them. CDR3 region: CASRSGVTEAFF. The CDR3 nucleotides are TGTGCCAGTAGGTCAGGGGTAACTGAAGCTTTCTTT. Complete variable domain (other parts from reference TRBV28 and TRBJ1-1): DVKVTQSSRYLVKRTGEKVFLECVQDMDHENMFWYRQDPGLGLRLIYFSYDVKMKEKGDIPEGYSVSREKKERFSLILESASTNQTSMYLCASRSGVTEAFFGQGTRLTVV.

The chain joins TRBV30 to TRBJ1-1; the match to TRBD1 covers 7 bases. The J segment lost 1 base and the V segment lost 3 bases, leaving 2 bases of the junction unmatched. This CDR3 comprises 13 residues. Germline lookup yields CDR1 GTSNPN and CDR2 SVGIG (reference sequence). Here the CDR3 DNA reads TGTGCCTGGAGGCAGGGGGAGAACACTGAAGCTTTCTTT. It specifies CAWRQGENTEAFF.

A word on this clone: With only one base between it and a far larger clone, this is likely a read error. This CDR3 is missing its conserved last phenylalanine or tryptophan, likely due to a read error. The gene calls are TRBV28 and TRBJ2-7; 8 bases line up with TRBD1. The V gene end was trimmed by 8 bases and the J gene end by 6 bases; junction bases not matched to a gene: 9. The CDR3 length is 13 residues. Germline CDR1 and CDR2: MDHEN and SYDVKM. This CDR3 reads CASFGQGASEQYL. CDR3 nucleotides: TGTGCCAGCTTCGGGCAGGGGGCGTCCGAGCAGTACCTC.

The chain recombines TRBV19 with TRBJ2-3, with a weak D call TRBD1 (7 bases). This CDR3 comprises 15 residues. Germline V lookup: CDR1 LNHDA, CDR2 SQIVND (reference sequence). Trimming left V 3 bases short and J 12 bases short, with 22 bases between. Here the CDR3 reads CASSITGGSTGAQYF. The DNA for the CDR3 is TGTGCCAGTAGTATTACCGGGGGATCCACAGGGGCTCAGTATTTT. The full variable domain, rest sourced from reference TRBV19 and TRBJ2-3, is DGGITQSPKYLFRKEGQNVTLSCEQNLNHDAMYWYRQDPGQGLRLIYYSQIVNDFQKGDIAEGYSVSREKKESFPLTVTSAQKNPTAFYLCASSITGGSTGAQYFGPGTRLTVL.

The chain combines TRBV29-1 with TRBJ2-7; D is ambiguous. The CDR3 is made up of 12 amino acids. V was clipped by 6 bases and J by 5 bases, with 14 bases between them. Germline V gives CDR1 SQVTM, CDR2 ANQGSEA. The CDR3 loop reads CSVFRQPNEQYF. DNA for the CDR3: TGCAGCGTATTTAGGCAGCCCAACGAGCAGTACTTC.

The gene calls are TRBV7-2 and TRBJ2-1; D unclear. Trimming removed 1 base at V and 5 bases at J, with 6 bases between. The CDR3 consists of 13 residues. Germline V gene data show CDR1 as SGHTA and CDR2 as FQGNSA. The CDR3 here is CASSLGPNNEQFF. The CDR3 DNA reads TGTGCCAGCAGCTTAGGACCGAACAATGAGCAGTTCTTC.

As concerns this clone: This sample also contains other DNA sequences that code for the same CDR3. The chain combines TRBV30 with TRBJ1-2; D not certain. The CDR3 extends over 12 amino acids. The V gene lost 4 bases and the J gene lost 8 bases, with 14 bases spanning the gap. Germline V lookup: CDR1 GTSNPN, CDR2 SVGIG (reference sequence). In DNA form, the CDR3 reads TGTGCCTGGACCCCTGGAGCTGAGGGCTACACCTTC. Protein: CAWTPGAEGYTF.

This chain uses TRBV18 with TRBJ2-1, with D possibly matching TRBD2 (6 bases). The germline V gene has CDR1 KGHSH and CDR2 LQKENI. There are 18 residues in the CDR3. Trimming took 4 bases from V and 0 from J, leaving 19 bases between them. This CDR3 reads CASSQPRGSRRSYNEQFF. The CDR3, as DNA: TGTGCCAGCTCACAACCCCGGGGGTCCCGGCGCTCCTACAATGAGCAGTTCTTC.

The J gene is TRBJ2-1, the V gene TRBV18; D is ambiguous. The V end lost 2 bases, the J end lost 7 bases, and 6 bases lay between the germline ends. Germline CDR1 is KGHSH and CDR2 is LQKENI. CDR3 length equals 12 residues. The CDR3 reads CASSPSGNEQFF. CDR3 DNA: TGTGCCAGCTCACCATCTGGGAATGAGCAGTTCTTC. The full variable domain, completed using reference TRBV18 and TRBJ2-1, is NAGVMQNPRHLVRRRGQEARLRCSPMKGHSHVYWYRQLPEEGLKFMVYLQKENIIDESGMPKERFSAEFPKEGPSILRIQQVVRGDSAAYFCASSPSGNEQFFGPGTRLTVL.

The chain links TRBV20-1 to TRBJ1-2; D is undetermined. V was trimmed by 4 bases and J by 6 bases, leaving 6 bases between them. From germline, CDR1 is DFQATT and CDR2 SNEGSKA (reference sequence). There are 10 residues in the CDR3. DNA for the CDR3: TGCAGTGCTACTGACAATGGCTACACCTTC. Amino acid sequence: CSATDNGYTF.

The chain combines TRBV19 with TRBJ2-7; D is perhaps TRBD1 (6 bases). The V and J ends lost 4 bases and 7 bases respectively, with 20 bases between them. Germline assignment: CDR1 LNHDA and CDR2 SQIVND (reference sequence). CDR3 length: 15 amino acids. Written as DNA, the CDR3 is TGTGCCAGTAGTAGTCTACAGGGTAGGTCTGGTGAGCAGTACTTC. Protein product: CASSSLQGRSGEQYF. The entire variable domain, with the rest obtained from reference TRBV19 and TRBJ2-7, is as follows: DGGITQSPKYLFRKEGQNVTLSCEQNLNHDAMYWYRQDPGQGLRLIYYSQIVNDFQKGDIAEGYSVSREKKESFPLTVTSAQKNPTAFYLCASSSLQGRSGEQYFGPGTRLTVT.

This clone has more than one count but fewer than ten. Other DNA variants within this sample encode the same CDR3. The chain links TRBV9 to TRBJ2-6; D is uncertain. This CDR3 has 14 residues. CDR1 is SGDLS, CDR2 YYNGEE, per germline. Trimming took 3 bases from V and 1 from J, leaving 5 bases between them. Written as DNA, the CDR3 is TGTGCCAGCAGCGAAGTTTCTGGGGCCAACGTCCTGACTTTC. Translated: CASSEVSGANVLTF.

The chain uses TRBV28 and TRBJ2-1, with 9 bases matching TRBD2. This CDR3 is built from 16 residues. CDR1 and CDR2 (germline): MDHEN, SYDVKM. Trimming removed 5 bases from V and 8 bases from J; junction bases left unmatched: 13. DNA for the CDR3: TGTGCCAGCAGTGGCCTTGGGCGGGAGGGCCTCGATGAGCAGTTCTTC. This translates into CASSGLGREGLDEQFF.

This clone was seen at least ten times. The chain recombines TRBV29-1 with TRBJ2-3; TRBD1 might be the D (5 bases). Germline lookup yields CDR1 SQVTM and CDR2 ANQGSEA. The CDR3 has 13 amino acids. The V end was cut by 3 bases, the J end by 2 bases, with 9 bases between. In nucleotides, the CDR3 is TGCAGCGTTGAGGCCAGGGCCACAGATACGCAGTATTTT. Translation: CSVEARATDTQYF.

This clone was counted between two and nine times. This sequence joins TRBV14 and TRBJ2-7, with no clear D. The CDR3 extends over 12 amino acids. Germline V CDR1 and CDR2: SGHDN, FVKESK. Between the trimmed V and J ends, which lost 1 base and 3 bases, there was a span of 4 bases. This CDR3 is CASSQGSYEQYF. The CDR3, as DNA: TGTGCCAGCAGCCAAGGCAGCTACGAGCAGTACTTC.

The V and J genes are TRBV30 and TRBJ2-1; 10 nucleotides line up with TRBD2. CDR1 and CDR2 (germline): GTSNPN, SVGIG (reference sequence). The CDR3 length is 15 residues. CDR3 nucleotides: TGTGCTGTGAAAAGCGGGAGGGGCTCCTACAATGAGCAGTTCTTC. It encodes CAVKSGRGSYNEQFF. Full variable domain (missing parts from reference TRBV30 and TRBJ2-1): SQTIHQWPATLVQPVGSPLSLECTVEGTSNPNLYWYRQAAGRGLQLLFYSVGIGQISSEVPQNLSASRPQDRQFILSSKKLLLSDSGFYLCAVKSGRGSYNEQFFGPGTRLTVL.

The table lists this clone with many counts. V usage is TRBV4-2 and J usage is TRBJ1-3; no definite D call. The CDR3 totals 14 residues. Trimming took 4 bases from V and 2 from J, leaving 9 bases between them. Germline V gene lookup returns CDR1 LGHNA and CDR2 YNFKEQ. For the CDR3, the DNA is TGTGCCAGCAGCCCCCAATTAACTGGAAACACCATATATTTT. Amino acid sequence: CASSPQLTGNTIYF.